Following are 28 T cell receptor beta chains from one sample sequenced in a study of T cells after yellow fever vaccination. One entry per CDR3 protein results from TCRdb running MiXCR on the 5' RACE reads. Among more than 90,000 distinct CDR3 sequences listed, roughly 6.8% were seen once. Source: CD4+ T cells sorted from PBMCs, taken 35 to 50 days after the first yellow fever vaccination. These receptors originate from a man between 18 and 35 years old who received the YFV17D yellow fever vaccine.

This clonotype was counted ten times or more. CDR3 nucleotides: TGTGCCTGGACAGGGGAAATGGTCTCCTACGAGCAGTACTTC. It translates to CAWTGEMVSYEQYF. The chain uses TRBV30 and TRBJ2-7, with D possibly matching TRBD1 (6 bases). V was cut by 4 bases and J by 0 bases, with 13 bases left in between. This CDR3 spans 14 amino acids. Germline V gene lookup returns CDR1 GTSNPN and CDR2 SVGIG (reference sequence).

This clonotype occurred many times. CDR3 protein: CASSYSASRETQYF. The CDR3, as DNA: TGTGCCAGCAGTTACTCGGCTAGCCGAGAGACCCAGTACTTC. This chain joins TRBV6-2 or TRBV6-3 and TRBJ2-5; possible D gene TRBD2, 5 bases. Germline V gene sequence: CDR1 MNHEY, CDR2 SVGEGT. The V gene lost 0 bases and the J gene lost 4 bases, with 9 bases spanning the gap. This CDR3 contains 14 residues.

This clonotype was recorded many times. V and J are TRBV12-3 or TRBV12-4 and TRBJ2-1, with 8 positions matching TRBD2. With V trimmed by 6 bases and J by 7 bases, 5 bases remained unmatched. This CDR3 region has 13 residues. CDR3 coding DNA: TGTGCCAGCAGATGGTCGGGGGGGAATGAGCAGTTCTTC. Protein: CASRWSGGNEQFF.

In its sample, this clonotype was seen many times. This chain links TRBV28 with TRBJ1-2; D not resolved. This CDR3 comprises 12 residues. Germline V CDR1 and CDR2: MDHEN, SYDVKM. V lost 7 bases to trimming and J lost 4 bases, with 10 bases between them. In DNA form, the CDR3 reads TGTGCCAGCACGGGGTCTGGCTATGGCTACACCTTC. As protein: CASTGSGYGYTF.

The sample holds a few counts of this clonotype. In nucleotides, the CDR3 is TGCAGCGTCCGGGCGGGGGCTGAAGCTTTCTTT. Translation gives CSVRAGAEAFF. This chain joins TRBV29-1 and TRBJ1-1; TRBD1 might be the D (5 bases). Trimming left V 6 bases short and J 6 bases short, with 11 bases between. The CDR3 totals 11 residues. Germline CDR1 is SQVTM and CDR2 is ANQGSEA. The full variable domain, rest sourced from reference TRBV29-1 and TRBJ1-1, is SAVISQKPSRDICQRGTSLTIQCQVDSQVTMMFWYRQQPGQSLTLIATANQGSEATYESGFVIDKFPISRPNLTFSTLTVSNMSPEDSSIYLCSVRAGAEAFFGQGTRLTVV.

This clonotype was observed at least ten times. The chain has TRBV4-2 and TRBJ1-1, with D possibly being TRBD1 (5 bases). V lost 0 bases to trimming and J lost 8 bases, with 10 bases between them. The CDR3 is 13 amino acids. The germline CDR1 and CDR2 sequences are LGHNA and YNFKEQ. CDR3 nucleotide sequence: TGTGCCAGCAGCCAAGAGCGGGGCCTAGAAGCTTTCTTT. This sequence encodes CASSQERGLEAFF.

This clonotype was seen many times. The chain's CDR3 is CAITTDPRDSPLHF. DNA for the CDR3: TGTGCCATCACCACGGACCCGAGGGATTCACCCCTCCACTTT. The J gene is TRBJ1-6, the V gene TRBV10-3, with D hard to call. The CDR3 covers 14 residues. Trimming pared 7 bases from V and 8 bases from J, leaving 15 bases between. Germline V CDR1 and CDR2: ENHRY, SYGVKD.

As concerns this clonotype: This sequence may be a read error, since a much larger clone differs from it by one base. The chain is built from TRBV6-1 and TRBJ1-6, with no clear D. V gave up 0 bases and J gave up 6 bases, with 9 bases separating them. The V gene's germline CDR1 is MNHNS and CDR2 SASEGT. The CDR3 has 15 amino acids. The CDR3 loop is CASSEAAVLNSPLHF. As DNA, the CDR3 is TGTGCCAGCAGTGAAGCCGCTGTTCTTAATTCACCCCTCCACTTT.

This clonotype was seen ten or more times. The CDR3 DNA sequence: TGCAGTGCTAGAGATCGGGTCTCCCACCCCGATACGCAGTATTTT. Translating it yields CSARDRVSHPDTQYF. The genes are TRBV20-1 and TRBJ2-3; D is ambiguous. Trimming shortened V by 0 bases and J by 6 bases, and 16 bases separated the two germline ends. Germline V CDR1 and CDR2: DFQATT, SNEGSKA (reference sequence). The CDR3 is made up of 15 amino acids.

This clonotype was detected ten times or more. The V call is TRBV25-1, the J call TRBJ2-7, with 7 positions matching TRBD1. Germline CDR1 and CDR2: MGHDK and SYGVNS. This CDR3 is built from 15 residues. With 6 bases clipped from V and 0 bases from J, the junction kept 8 bases outside the gene matches. CDR3 residues: CASSPSDRASYEQYF. CDR3 DNA sequence: TGTGCCAGCAGCCCCAGTGACAGGGCCTCCTACGAGCAGTACTTC.

This clonotype was recorded a few times. A read error may produce the germline difference seen at one junction end. The V call is TRBV7-3, the J call TRBJ2-1; no definite D call. Germline V CDR1 and CDR2: SGHTA, FQGTGA. The CDR3 spans 12 residues. The CDR3 sequence: CASSFRAALPVF. CDR3 nucleotide sequence: TGTGCCAGCAGCTTCCGGGCGGCCCTCCCGGTCTTC.

Note on this clonotype: This could be a read error, since a much larger clone is one nucleotide away. The chain combines TRBV10-1 with TRBJ2-5; D not resolved. The CDR3 is 17 amino acids. Germline V gene data show CDR1 as WNHNN and CDR2 as SYGVQD (reference sequence). Between the trimmed V and J ends, which lost 0 bases and 0 bases, there was a span of 14 bases. This CDR3 reads CASSESTLASYQETQYF. DNA for the CDR3: TGCGCCAGCAGTGAGTCGACTCTGGCCAGCTACCAAGAGACCCAGTACTTC.

This clonotype was seen ten or more times. The chain carries TRBV28 and TRBJ2-7; D not resolved. The germline V and J ends were trimmed by 6 bases and 1 base, with 4 bases remaining between them. The CDR3 spans 11 residues. CDR1 MDHEN and CDR2 SYDVKM come from the germline V gene. The CDR3 here is CASRGSYEQYV. CDR3 in DNA: TGTGCCAGCAGGGGTTCCTACGAGCAGTACGTC.

This clonotype was detected ten times or more. The V call is TRBV7-9, the J call TRBJ1-2, with 9 bases aligning to TRBD1. J was trimmed by 1 base and V by 9 bases; bases with no gene match: 3. The CDR3 covers 13 residues. The germline V gene encodes CDR1 SEHNR and CDR2 FQNEAQ (reference sequence). The CDR3 DNA reads as TGTGCCAGTGGACAGGGGTTTAACTATGGCTACACCTTC. Protein product: CASGQGFNYGYTF. The full variable domain, in which reference TRBV7-9 and TRBJ1-2 provide the parts outside the CDR3, is DTGVSQNPRHKITKRGQNVTFRCDPISEHNRLYWYRQTLGQGPEFLTYFQNEAQLEKSRLLSDRFSAERPKGSFSTLEIQRTEQGDSAMYLCASGQGFNYGYTFGSGTRLTVV.

Ten or more counts support this clonotype. The CDR3 loop is CASSRTGGPSDTQYF. CDR3 coding DNA: TGCGCCAGCAGCCGCACCGGGGGACCTTCAGATACGCAGTATTTT. This chain links TRBV5-1 with TRBJ2-3, with D possibly matching TRBD2 (6 bases). Trimming stripped 4 bases from V and 4 bases from J, with 16 bases between. In germline, CDR1 is SGHRS, CDR2 YFSETQ. This CDR3 contains 15 residues.

This clonotype was found many times. The rearrangement uses TRBV20-1 and TRBJ2-5; no definite D call. The V gene's germline CDR1 is DFQATT and CDR2 SNEGSKA (reference sequence). V dropped 0 bases and J dropped 5 bases, with 13 bases sitting between them. The CDR3 totals 14 residues. As DNA, the CDR3 is TGCAGTGCTAGAGATGGGGTAGCTGGTGAGACCCAGTACTTC. This codes for CSARDGVAGETQYF.

This clonotype was counted ten times or more. The chain joins TRBV2 to TRBJ2-5; weak D call: TRBD1 (6 bases). CDR1 SNHLY and CDR2 FYNNEI come from the germline V gene. V was pared by 6 bases and J by 2 bases, with 13 bases between. CDR3 size: 14 residues. DNA for the CDR3: TGTGCCAGCAGCCGAACGGACAGACAAGAGACCCAGTACTTC. Protein: CASSRTDRQETQYF. Variable domain in full (rest from reference TRBV2 and TRBJ2-5): EPEVTQTPSHQVTQMGQEVILRCVPISNHLYFYWYRQILGQKVEFLVSFYNNEISEKSEIFDDQFSVERPDGSNFTLKIRSTKLEDSAMYFCASSRTDRQETQYFGPGTRLLVL.

This clonotype was detected many times. J is TRBJ2-7 and V is TRBV5-1; possibly TRBD1 or TRBD2 for D (5 bases each). V was pared by 5 bases and J by 6 bases, with 9 bases between. The germline V gene has CDR1 SGHRS and CDR2 YFSETQ. The CDR3 is made up of 11 amino acids. The CDR3 DNA reads TGCGCCAGCAGTGAGGGGTCCGAGCAGTACTTC. Its protein is CASSEGSEQYF. Using reference TRBV5-1 and TRBJ2-7 for the parts outside the CDR3, the full variable domain is KAGVTQTPRYLIKTRGQQVTLSCSPISGHRSVSWYQQTPGQGLQFLFEYFSETQRNKGNFPGRFSGRQFSNSRSEMNVSTLELGDSALYLCASSEGSEQYFGPGTRLTVT.

Many counts were recorded for this clonotype. The J gene is TRBJ2-3, the V gene TRBV18; 7 positions agree with TRBD2. CDR1 and CDR2 from the germline V gene are KGHSH and LQKENI. With 3 bases clipped from V and 5 bases from J, the junction kept 5 bases outside the gene matches. CDR3 length: 14 residues. The CDR3 reads CASSPPIAGDTQYF. In nucleotides, the CDR3 is TGTGCCAGCTCACCTCCGATAGCGGGAGATACGCAGTATTTT.

This clonotype was seen many times. The chain carries TRBV7-2 and TRBJ2-7, with D perhaps TRBD1 or TRBD2 (6 bases each). V was clipped by 7 bases and J by 7 bases, with 20 bases between them. This CDR3 region has 14 residues. Germline lookup yields CDR1 SGHTA and CDR2 FQGNSA. The CDR3 loop is CASKTGSSGREQYF. The CDR3 nucleotides read TGTGCCAGCAAAACAGGGTCCTCGGGGAGGGAGCAGTACTTC.

The sample holds a few counts of this clonotype. The gene calls are TRBV7-2 and TRBJ1-1; 7 nucleotides agree with TRBD1. The CDR3 contains 17 residues. Germline V gene data show CDR1 as SGHTA and CDR2 as FQGNSA. V lost 3 bases to trimming and J lost 2 bases; unmatched junction nucleotides: 12. CDR3 bases: TGTGCCAGCAGCTTGGGGCCGTACAGGGGACATAACACTGAAGCTTTCTTT. Encoded protein: CASSLGPYRGHNTEAFF.

This clonotype was seen at least ten times. The chain couples TRBV23-1 to TRBJ2-5; TRBD1 might be the D (6 bases). TRBV23-1 is known as an ORF, though its function is uncertain. The CDR3 is made up of 19 amino acids. V was trimmed by 0 bases and J by 5 bases, leaving 25 bases between them. This CDR3 is CASSQSGLRMDRGRETQYF. For the CDR3, the DNA is TGCGCCAGCAGTCAATCGGGTCTTCGTATGGACAGAGGTCGGGAGACCCAGTACTTC.

The sample holds a few counts of this clonotype. The V and J genes are TRBV4-1 and TRBJ2-7, with TRBD1 matching 7 bases. This CDR3 has 13 amino acids. CDR1 is MGHRA and CDR2 is YSYEKL in the germline V gene. With 3 bases clipped from V and 3 bases from J, the junction kept 2 bases outside the gene matches. CDR3 nucleotides: TGCGCCAGCAGCCAGGGACAGTACTACGAGCAGTACTTC. Protein: CASSQGQYYEQYF.

The table lists this clonotype with many counts. The chain couples TRBV12-3 or TRBV12-4 to TRBJ2-7; a possible D gene is TRBD1 (5 bases). This CDR3 region has 14 residues. V gave up 7 bases and J gave up 0 bases, with 13 bases separating them. CDR3 in DNA: TGTGCCAGCAACCCTCAGGGATTCTCCTACGAGCAGTACTTC. Translation gives CASNPQGFSYEQYF.

This clonotype was counted a few times. The chain carries TRBV5-1 and TRBJ2-5; D not resolved. This CDR3 has 15 amino acids. Per germline, CDR1 SGHRS and CDR2 YFSETQ. V was clipped by 0 bases and J by 0 bases, with 9 bases between them. CDR3 loop: CASSLDRVNQETQYF. Here the CDR3 DNA reads TGCGCCAGCAGCTTGGATCGGGTTAACCAAGAGACCCAGTACTTC.

This clonotype occurred many times. This sequence joins TRBV20-1 and TRBJ2-4, with D possibly being TRBD2 (6 bases). There are 15 residues in the CDR3. Per germline, CDR1 DFQATT and CDR2 SNEGSKA (reference sequence). The ends were cut back, 5 bases at V and 8 bases at J, with 22 bases in the middle. CDR3 loop: CSAGELLGTLYIQYF. The CDR3 DNA reads TGCAGTGCTGGGGAGTTACTAGGGACTCTCTACATTCAGTACTTC.

This clonotype was recorded at least ten times. V and J are TRBV9 and TRBJ2-2; the D call may be TRBD1 or TRBD2 (5 bases each). Trimming left V 3 bases short and J 3 bases short, with 15 bases between. The germline V gene encodes CDR1 SGDLS and CDR2 YYNGEE. The CDR3 runs 16 residues. CDR3 sequence reads: CASSATPGPYTGELFF. The CDR3 nucleotides are TGTGCCAGCAGCGCTACACCGGGACCGTACACCGGGGAGCTGTTTTTT.

Ten or more counts support this clonotype. The rearrangement joins TRBV6-2 or TRBV6-3 to TRBJ2-1; D remains unclear. The CDR3 spans 17 residues. Trimming took 2 bases from V and 7 from J, leaving 21 bases between them. Germline V gene data show CDR1 as MNHEY and CDR2 as SVGEGT. CDR3 sequence: CASSYLRVGPQGNEQFF. The CDR3 DNA sequence: TGTGCCAGCAGTTACCTTCGAGTTGGCCCCCAAGGGAATGAGCAGTTCTTC.